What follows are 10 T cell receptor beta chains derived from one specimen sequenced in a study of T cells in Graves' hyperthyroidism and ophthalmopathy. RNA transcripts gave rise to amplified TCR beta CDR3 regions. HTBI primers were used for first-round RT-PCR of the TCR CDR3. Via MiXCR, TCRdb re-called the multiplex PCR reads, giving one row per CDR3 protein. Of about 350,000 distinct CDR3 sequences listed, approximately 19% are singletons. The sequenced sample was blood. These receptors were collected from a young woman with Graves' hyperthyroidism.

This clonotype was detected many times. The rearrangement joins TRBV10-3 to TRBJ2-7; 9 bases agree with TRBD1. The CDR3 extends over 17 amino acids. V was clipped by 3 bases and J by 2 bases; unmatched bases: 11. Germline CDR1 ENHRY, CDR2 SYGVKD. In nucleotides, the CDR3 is TGTGCCATCAGTGATCCCTCAAGGACAGGGGAGACCTACGAGCAGTACTTC. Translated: CAISDPSRTGETYEQYF.

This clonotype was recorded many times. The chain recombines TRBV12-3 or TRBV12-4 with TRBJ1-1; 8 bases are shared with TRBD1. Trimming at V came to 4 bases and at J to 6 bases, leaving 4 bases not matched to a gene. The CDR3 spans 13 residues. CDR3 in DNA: TGTGCCAGCAGTTCCAGGGGGCAACCTGAAGCTTTCTTT. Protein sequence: CASSSRGQPEAFF.

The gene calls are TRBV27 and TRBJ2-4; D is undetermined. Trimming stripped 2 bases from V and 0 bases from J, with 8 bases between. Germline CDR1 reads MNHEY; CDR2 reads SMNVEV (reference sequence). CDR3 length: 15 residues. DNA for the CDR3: TGTGCCAGCAGTTTAGAGTGGGGAGCCAAAAACATTCAGTACTTC. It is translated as CASSLEWGAKNIQYF.

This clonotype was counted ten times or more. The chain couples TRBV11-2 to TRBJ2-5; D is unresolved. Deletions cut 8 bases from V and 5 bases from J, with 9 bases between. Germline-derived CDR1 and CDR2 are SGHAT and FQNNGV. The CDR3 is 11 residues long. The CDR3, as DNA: TGTGCCAGCCTTCGGTTGGAGACCCAGTACTTC. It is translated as CASLRLETQYF.

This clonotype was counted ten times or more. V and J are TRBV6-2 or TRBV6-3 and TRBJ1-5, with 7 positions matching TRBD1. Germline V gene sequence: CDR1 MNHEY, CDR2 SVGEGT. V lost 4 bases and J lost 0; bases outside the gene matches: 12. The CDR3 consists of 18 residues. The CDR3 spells CASSWGTVRVNSNQPQHF. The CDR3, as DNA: TGTGCCAGCAGTTGGGGGACAGTAAGGGTCAATAGCAATCAGCCCCAGCATTTT.

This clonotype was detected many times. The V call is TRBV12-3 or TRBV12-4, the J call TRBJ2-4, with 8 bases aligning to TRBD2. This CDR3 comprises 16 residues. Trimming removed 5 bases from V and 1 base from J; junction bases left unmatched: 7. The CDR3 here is CASSPGGGWAKNIQYF. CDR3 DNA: TGTGCCAGCAGTCCCGGGGGGGGTTGGGCCAAAAACATTCAGTACTTC.

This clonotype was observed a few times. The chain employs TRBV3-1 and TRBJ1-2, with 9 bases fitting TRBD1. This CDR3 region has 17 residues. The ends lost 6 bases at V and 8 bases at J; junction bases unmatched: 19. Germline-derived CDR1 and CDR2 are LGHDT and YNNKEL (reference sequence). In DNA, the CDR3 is TGTGCCAGCAGGAGGGGACTACCGAGAACAGGGGGCAGGGGCTACACCTTC. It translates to CASRRGLPRTGGRGYTF. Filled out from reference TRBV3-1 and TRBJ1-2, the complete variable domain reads DTAVSQTPKYLVTQMGNDKSIKCEQNLGHDTMYWYKQDSKKFLKIMFSYNNKELIINETVPNRFSPKSPDKAHLNLHINSLELGDSAVYFCASRRGLPRTGGRGYTFGSGTRLTVV.

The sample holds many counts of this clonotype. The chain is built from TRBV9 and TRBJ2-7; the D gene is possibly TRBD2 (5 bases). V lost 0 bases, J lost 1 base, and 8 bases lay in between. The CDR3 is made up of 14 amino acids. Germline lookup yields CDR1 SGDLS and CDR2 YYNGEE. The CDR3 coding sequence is TGTGCCAGCAGCGTAGCTAGGAGGTCCTACGAGCAGTACTTC. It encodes CASSVARRSYEQYF. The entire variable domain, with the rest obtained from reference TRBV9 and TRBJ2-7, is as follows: DSGVTQTPKHLITATGQRVTLRCSPRSGDLSVYWYQQSLDQGLQFLIQYYNGEERAKGNILERFSAQQFPDLHSELNLSSLELGDSALYFCASSVARRSYEQYFGPGTRLTVT.

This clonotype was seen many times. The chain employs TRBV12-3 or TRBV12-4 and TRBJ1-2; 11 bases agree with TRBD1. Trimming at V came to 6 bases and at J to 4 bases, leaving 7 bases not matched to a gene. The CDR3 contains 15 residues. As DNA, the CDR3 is TGTGCCAGCAGGGCCGGGACAGGGGGAGGCTATGGCTACACCTTC. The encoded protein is CASRAGTGGGYGYTF.

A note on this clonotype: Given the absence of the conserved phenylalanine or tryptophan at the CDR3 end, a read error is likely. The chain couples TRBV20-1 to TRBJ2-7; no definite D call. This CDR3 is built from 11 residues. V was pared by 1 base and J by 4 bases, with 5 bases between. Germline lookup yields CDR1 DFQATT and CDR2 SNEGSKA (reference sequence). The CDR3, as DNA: TGCAGTGCTAGAGGAGAGTACGAGCAGTACTAC. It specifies CSARGEYEQYY.